One sample yielded the 21 T cell receptor beta chains listed below, sequenced in a study of blood T cell repertoires in COVID-19. Here immunoSEQ multiplex PCR was the method, and the copy in TCRdb shows in-frame clones only, minus some. Of 280,000 or so clones in the sample, around 90% were seen once. Specimen: PBMCs or T cells enriched from blood (not recorded which). The source is a woman between 18 and 30 years old with acute COVID-19.

The V and J genes are TRBV19 and TRBJ2-1, with TRBD2 matching over 7 bases. The CDR3 consists of 14 residues. J was trimmed by 2 bases and V by 7 bases; bases with no gene match: 5. CDR1 and CDR2 (germline): LNHDA, SQIVND (reference sequence). The CDR3 nucleotides read TGTGCCAGTAAGACTAGCCTCACCTACAATGAGCAGTTCTTC. Protein product: CASKTSLTYNEQFF.

The chain has TRBV4-3 and TRBJ1-1; the match to TRBD1 covers 10 bases. The CDR3 spans 16 residues. CDR1 and CDR2 from the germline V gene are LGHNA and YSLEER. The V gene end was trimmed by 5 bases and the J gene end by 0 bases; junction bases not matched to a gene: 6. The CDR3 nucleotides read TGCGCCAGCAGCACTCGACAGGGGGCAGTGAACACTGAAGCTTTCTTT. It translates to CASSTRQGAVNTEAFF.

V is TRBV7-2 and J is TRBJ1-2; tentatively, D is TRBD1 (6 bases). The CDR3 loop spans 13 amino acids. The germline V and J ends were trimmed by 6 bases and 4 bases, with 12 bases remaining between them. The germline CDR1 and CDR2 sequences are SGHTA and FQGNSA. The CDR3 is CASSQGSRYGYTF. Written as DNA, the CDR3 is TGTGCCAGCAGTCAGGGGTCCCGCTATGGCTACACCTTC.

V is TRBV30 and J is TRBJ2-7, with TRBD1 identical over 8 bases. The V gene's germline CDR1 is GTSNPN and CDR2 SVGIG (reference sequence). CDR3 size: 15 residues. V lost 0 bases, J lost 2 bases, and 6 bases stayed unmatched. As DNA, the CDR3 is TGTGCCTGGAGTGTACCAGGGGGCAGTGCCTACGAGCAGTACTTC. It specifies CAWSVPGGSAYEQYF.

This clone was counted once. The genes are TRBV19 and TRBJ2-6, with 10 positions matching TRBD1. Germline CDR1 reads LNHDA; CDR2 reads SQIVND (reference sequence). The CDR3 is 16 residues long. V shed 8 bases and J 1 base; nucleotides not matched to a gene: 5. CDR3 loop: CASDRGRMSGANVLTF. The CDR3, as DNA: TGTGCCAGTGACAGGGGGCGGATGTCTGGGGCCAACGTCCTGACTTTC.

V and J are TRBV28 and TRBJ2-7; TRBD2 matches at 7 bases. Per germline, CDR1 MDHEN and CDR2 SYDVKM. V lost 2 bases, J lost 3 bases, and 4 bases stayed unmatched. The CDR3 has 14 residues. CDR3: CASSLGGSNYEQYF. The CDR3, as DNA: TGTGCCAGCAGTTTAGGCGGGAGTAACTACGAGCAGTACTTC.

The chain combines TRBV7-9 with TRBJ2-3; TRBD2 might be the D (6 bases). CDR1 SEHNR and CDR2 FQNEAQ come from the germline V gene (reference sequence). V lost 5 bases, J lost 2 bases, and 17 bases lay in between. This CDR3 comprises 16 residues. CDR3 DNA sequence: TGTGCCAGCAGCCAAGCAACTAGCCCAGCCACAGATACGCAGTATTTT. Translation: CASSQATSPATDTQYF.

This clone was observed a handful of times. V and J are TRBV7-3 and TRBJ2-5; 7 nucleotides agree with TRBD1. Unmatched junction bases numbered 4, after V lost 5 bases and J lost 4 bases. The CDR3 totals 13 residues. Germline V gene lookup returns CDR1 SGHTA and CDR2 FQGTGA. CDR3 in DNA: TGTGCCAGCAGCCCACGACAGGGAGAGACCCAGTACTTC. Translating it yields CASSPRQGETQYF.

The gene calls are TRBV4-1 and TRBJ1-5; D remains unclear. Trimming took off 2 bases at V and 3 bases at J, with 14 bases between the two ends. The germline gives CDR1 MGHRA, CDR2 YSYEKL. The CDR3 extends over 16 amino acids. This CDR3 is CASSQFLPGPNQPQHF. The CDR3 nucleotides read TGCGCCAGCAGCCAATTTCTCCCAGGCCCCAATCAGCCCCAGCATTTT.

This chain connects TRBV18 to TRBJ2-7, with a weak D call TRBD1 (6 bases). This CDR3 is 15 amino acids long. The germline V gene has CDR1 KGHSH and CDR2 LQKENI. Trimming stripped 0 bases from V and 4 bases from J, with 13 bases between. The CDR3 region has the DNA TGTGCCAGCTCACCACCCGCACAGGGAAAATACGAGCAGTACTTC. This translates into CASSPPAQGKYEQYF.

On this clone: Other DNA sequences in this specimen translate into the identical CDR3. This sequence joins TRBV3-1 (or the pseudogene TRBV3-2) and TRBJ2-3, with a tentative D call TRBD2 (5 bases). V gave up 4 bases and J gave up 6 bases, with 8 bases separating them. Germline CDR1 and CDR2: LGHDT and YNNKEL (reference sequence). This CDR3 has 12 amino acids. Here the CDR3 DNA reads TGTGCCAGCAGCCGATTAGCGGATACGCAGTATTTT. Protein sequence: CASSRLADTQYF.

This chain joins TRBV4-1 and TRBJ1-1; 7 bases agree with TRBD1. The CDR3 spans 15 residues. J gave up 6 bases and V 0 bases, and 7 bases lay outside the gene matches. Germline V gene data show CDR1 as MGHRA and CDR2 as YSYEKL. For the CDR3, the DNA is TGCGCCAGCAGCCAAGATCTGAACAGGGGCCCTGAAGCTTTCTTT. Translation gives CASSQDLNRGPEAFF.

This rearrangement joins TRBV11-2 to TRBJ1-1; 7 bases are shared with TRBD1. The germline V gene has CDR1 SGHAT and CDR2 FQNNGV. After removal of 3 bases from V and 3 bases from J, the junction contained 1 base not matched to a gene. The CDR3 consists of 13 residues. CDR3 loop: CASSFTGDTEAFF. The CDR3 coding sequence is TGTGCCAGCAGCTTTACAGGGGACACTGAAGCTTTCTTT.

The J gene is TRBJ1-5, the V gene TRBV18; D gene uncertain. The ends were cut back, 2 bases at V and 6 bases at J, with 11 bases in the middle. This CDR3 comprises 14 residues. The germline CDR1 and CDR2 sequences are KGHSH and LQKENI. In DNA form, the CDR3 reads TGTGCCAGCTCACCAGGCGGTGCCGGTCAGCCCCAGCATTTT. Protein: CASSPGGAGQPQHF.

The chain uses TRBV7-2 and TRBJ2-3, with D possibly being TRBD2 (5 bases). Germline V CDR1 and CDR2: SGHTA, FQGNSA. This CDR3 has 15 amino acids. V lost 3 bases to trimming and J lost 4 bases, with 14 bases between them. The CDR3, as DNA: TGTGCCAGCAGCTTTGGTGGACTCTTAGCAGATACGCAGTATTTT. This sequence encodes CASSFGGLLADTQYF.

J is TRBJ2-7 and V is TRBV19; the D is unclear. The CDR3 runs 13 residues. V dropped 3 bases and J dropped 5 bases, with 11 bases sitting between them. Germline V gene lookup returns CDR1 LNHDA and CDR2 SQIVND (reference sequence). The CDR3: CASSIDSGDEQYF. In DNA, the CDR3 is TGTGCCAGTAGTATCGATAGTGGAGACGAGCAGTACTTC.

This clone has just one count. The CDR3: CASSTDRGRTEAFF. CDR3 coding DNA: TGTGCCAGCAGTACCGACAGGGGGCGAACTGAAGCTTTCTTT. The chain joins TRBV6-5 to TRBJ1-1, with 10 bases that match TRBD1. V dropped 5 bases and J dropped 5; count of bases not matched to a gene: 5. There are 14 residues in the CDR3. The germline V gene has CDR1 MNHEY and CDR2 SVGAGI.

The sample holds one count of this clone. The V gene is TRBV4-3, the J gene TRBJ2-6; D is possibly TRBD1 (6 bases). The CDR3 has 16 amino acids. The germline gives CDR1 LGHNA, CDR2 YSLEER. The V end was cut by 2 bases, the J end by 0 bases, with 8 bases between. The DNA of the CDR3 is TGCGCCAGCAGCCAATACAGGGACTCTGGGGCCAACGTCCTGACTTTC. It is translated as CASSQYRDSGANVLTF.

The J gene is TRBJ1-6, the V gene TRBV27; 8 positions match TRBD1. There are 13 residues in the CDR3. Trimming at V came to 7 bases and at J to 6 bases, leaving 2 bases not matched to a gene. Germline V lookup: CDR1 MNHEY, CDR2 SMNVEV (reference sequence). The CDR3 region has the DNA TGTGCCAGCAAGACAGGGGTTAATTCACCCCTCCACTTT. Amino acids: CASKTGVNSPLHF.

This clone has just a few counts. The V and J genes are TRBV6-2 or TRBV6-3 and TRBJ2-7; tentatively, D is TRBD2 (6 bases). CDR1 MNHEY and CDR2 SVGEGT come from the germline V gene. The CDR3 is 14 residues long. Trimming took off 4 bases at V and 0 bases at J, with 10 bases between the two ends. The chain's CDR3 is CASSWDGSSYEQYF. In DNA, the CDR3 is TGTGCCAGCAGTTGGGACGGGAGCTCCTACGAGCAGTACTTC.

The chain recombines TRBV5-1 with TRBJ1-2; no firm D call. Trimming took off 2 bases at V and 8 bases at J, with 10 bases between the two ends. The CDR3 has 12 residues. Germline V gives CDR1 SGHRS, CDR2 YFSETQ. The CDR3 DNA reads as TGCGCCAGCAGCTTCGGTGAGGAGGGCTACACCTTC. Translated: CASSFGEEGYTF. Variable domain in full (rest from reference TRBV5-1 and TRBJ1-2): KAGVTQTPRYLIKTRGQQVTLSCSPISGHRSVSWYQQTPGQGLQFLFEYFSETQRNKGNFPGRFSGRQFSNSRSEMNVSTLELGDSALYLCASSFGEEGYTFGSGTRLTVV.